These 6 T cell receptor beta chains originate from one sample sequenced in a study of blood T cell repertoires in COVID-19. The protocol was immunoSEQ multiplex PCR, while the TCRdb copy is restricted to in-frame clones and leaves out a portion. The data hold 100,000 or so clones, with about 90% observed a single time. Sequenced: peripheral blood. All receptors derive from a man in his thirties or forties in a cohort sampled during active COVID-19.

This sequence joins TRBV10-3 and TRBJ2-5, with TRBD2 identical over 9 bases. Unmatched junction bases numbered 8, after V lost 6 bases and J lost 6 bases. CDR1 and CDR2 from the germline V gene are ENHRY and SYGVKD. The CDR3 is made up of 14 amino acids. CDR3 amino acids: CAIRASGEGKTQYF. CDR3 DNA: TGTGCCATCAGGGCTAGCGGGGAAGGGAAGACCCAGTACTTC.

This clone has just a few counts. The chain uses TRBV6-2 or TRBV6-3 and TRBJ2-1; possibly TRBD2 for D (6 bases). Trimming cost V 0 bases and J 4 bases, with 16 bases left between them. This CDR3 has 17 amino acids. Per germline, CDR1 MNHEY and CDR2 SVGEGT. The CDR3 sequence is CASSYSGLRGIYNEQFF. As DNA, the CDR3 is TGTGCCAGCAGTTACTCGGGACTCAGAGGGATATACAATGAGCAGTTCTTC.

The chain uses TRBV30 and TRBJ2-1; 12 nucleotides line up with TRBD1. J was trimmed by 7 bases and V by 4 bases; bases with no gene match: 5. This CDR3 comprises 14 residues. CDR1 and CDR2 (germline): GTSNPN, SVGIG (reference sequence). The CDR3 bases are TGTGCCTGGAAATCGGGACAGGGGGCAAATGAGCAGTTCTTC. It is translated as CAWKSGQGANEQFF.

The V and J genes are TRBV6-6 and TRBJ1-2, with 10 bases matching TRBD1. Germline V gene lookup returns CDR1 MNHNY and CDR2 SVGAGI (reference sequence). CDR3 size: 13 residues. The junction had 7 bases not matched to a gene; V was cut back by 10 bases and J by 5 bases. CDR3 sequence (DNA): TGTGCCACGCTAGACAGGGGGCGGTATGGCTACACCTTC. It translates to CATLDRGRYGYTF.

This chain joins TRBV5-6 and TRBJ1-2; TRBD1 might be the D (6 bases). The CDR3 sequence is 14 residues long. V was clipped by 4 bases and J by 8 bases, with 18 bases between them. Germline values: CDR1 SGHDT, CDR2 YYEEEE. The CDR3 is CASSPGQQRGGYTF. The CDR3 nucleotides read TGTGCCAGCAGCCCTGGACAGCAGAGAGGGGGCTACACCTTC.

CDR3 DNA: TGTGCCAGCAGCTTGCGGGGAACTAATGAAAAACTGTTTTTT. It translates to CASSLRGTNEKLFF. The rearrangement joins TRBV5-6 to TRBJ1-4, with unresolved D. The CDR3 loop spans 14 amino acids. Germline assignment: CDR1 SGHDT and CDR2 YYEEEE. Trimming stripped 1 base from V and 1 base from J, with 5 bases between.